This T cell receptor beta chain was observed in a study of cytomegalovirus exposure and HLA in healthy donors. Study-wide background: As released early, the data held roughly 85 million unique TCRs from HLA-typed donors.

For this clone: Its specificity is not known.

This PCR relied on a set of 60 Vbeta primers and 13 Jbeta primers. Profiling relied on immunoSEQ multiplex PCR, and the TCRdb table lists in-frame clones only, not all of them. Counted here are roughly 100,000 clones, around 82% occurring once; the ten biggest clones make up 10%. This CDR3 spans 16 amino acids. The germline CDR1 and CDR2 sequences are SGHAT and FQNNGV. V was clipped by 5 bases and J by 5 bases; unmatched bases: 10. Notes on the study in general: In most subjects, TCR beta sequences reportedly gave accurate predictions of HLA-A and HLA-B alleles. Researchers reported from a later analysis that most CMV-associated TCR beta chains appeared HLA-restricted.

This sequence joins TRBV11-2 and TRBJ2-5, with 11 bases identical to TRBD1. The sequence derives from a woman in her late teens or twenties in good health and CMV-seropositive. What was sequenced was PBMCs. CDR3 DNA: TGTGCCAGCAGCACACTCGGACAGGGGGCTTTGGAGACCCAGTACTTC. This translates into CASSTLGQGALETQYF.